This TCR beta chain was sequenced during a study of blood T cells in healthy people across ages. Study observations and caveats: The study found more naive CD4+ cells and higher diversity in long-lived than aged donors.

In regard to this clonotype: Its antigen is undetermined.

This CDR3 has 18 residues. CDR1 is LNHDA, CDR2 SQIVND, per germline (reference sequence). Trimming took 1 base from V and 1 from J; bases not matched to a gene: 6. Investigators took around 11 milliliters of peripheral blood from every donor. A J-beta primer mix and a sample-barcoded 5' primer were used in a second PCR of about 7 to 12 cycles. MiXCR, run by TCRdb on the 5' RACE reads, gives a single entry per CDR3 protein. The data contain some 710,000 distinct CDR3 sequences, 22% of them singletons. The rearrangement joins TRBV19 to TRBJ2-1, with 11 bases matching TRBD2. The sequence derives from a man aged 65 to 79 in good health. The material sequenced was blood. CDR3 coding DNA: TGTGCCAGTAGTATAGTGGGGACTAGCGGAGGTTCCTACAATGAGCAGTTCTTC. This encodes CASSIVGTSGGSYNEQFF.